The clone carrying this T cell receptor beta chain has only a few counts. The data stem from a study of T cell changes during pregnancy in multiple sclerosis. CDR1 and CDR2 from the germline V gene are MNHEY and SMNVEV (reference sequence). The CDR3 consists of 17 residues. V dropped 4 bases and J dropped 3 bases, with 21 bases sitting between them. Profiled with immunoSEQ multiplex PCR; TCRdb holds only in-frame clones, not every one. The data contain tens of thousands of clones, approximately 90% of them singletons. Source: CD4+ T cells from peripheral blood mononuclear cells, taken in the third trimester of pregnancy. V gene TRBV27 combines with J gene TRBJ1-1; weak D call: TRBD1 (6 bases). The origin of this receptor is a female donor with multiple sclerosis, enrolled in a pregnancy study. The CDR3 DNA follows: TGTGCCAGCAGTTCTCCCATCAGGGGAAGAATGGACACTGAAGCTTTCTTT. This encodes CASSSPIRGRMDTEAFF.